This TCR beta chain was recovered during a study of CD8 T cells in Susac syndrome. Random hexamers served to reverse transcribe roughly 0.5 to 1 ug RNA. The TCR beta CDR3 was amplified by immunoSEQ multiplex PCR across 54 Vbeta, 13 Jbeta. TCRdb recomputed calls from the immunoSEQ multiplex PCR reads with MiXCR, one row per CDR3 protein. The table records around 130,000 distinct CDR3 sequences, 80% to 85% of them present only once. The CDR3 runs 15 residues. The germline gives CDR1 LGHDT, CDR2 YNNKEL (reference sequence). The germline V and J ends were trimmed by 5 bases and 5 bases, with 18 bases remaining between them.

What was sequenced was CD8+ T cells from PBMCs. The chain carries TRBV3-1 and TRBJ1-1; maybe TRBD1 (6 bases). The TCR sequence derives from a human donor with multiple sclerosis. The CDR3 sequence: CASSSLTGSITEAFF. The DNA for the CDR3 is TGTGCCAGCAGCAGCCTAACAGGGTCTATTACTGAAGCTTTCTTT.